These 24 T cell receptor beta chains came from one sample sequenced in a study of OX40 agonist ivuxolimab in advanced cancers. Data came from immunoSEQ multiplex PCR; TCRdb stores just in-frame clones and leaves some out. The sample holds about 20,000 clones, 83% seen once. The sequencing used CD4+ or CD8+ T cells sorted from blood, collected in a trial of the OX40 agonist ivuxolimab. The receptors here all came from an adult with an advanced solid tumor such as melanoma, head and neck, liver or kidney cancer.

The V and J genes are TRBV7-8 and TRBJ2-7; no firm D call. Germline CDR1 is SGHVS and CDR2 is FQNEAQ. V lost 2 bases, J lost 4 bases, and 9 bases lay in between. The CDR3 runs to 13 residues. In DNA, the CDR3 is TGTGCCAGCAGCTTAAACAGAGTGTACGAGCAGTACTTC. It encodes CASSLNRVYEQYF. Using reference TRBV7-8 and TRBJ2-7 for the parts outside the CDR3, the full variable domain is GAGVSQSPRYKVAKRGQDVALRCDPISGHVSLFWYQQALGQGPEFLTYFQNEAQLDKSGLPSDRFFAERPEGSVSTLKIQRTQQEDSAVYLCASSLNRVYEQYFGPGTRLTVT.

CDR3 sequence: CASSASGTRSGEQYF. Written as DNA, the CDR3 is TGTGCCAGCAGCGCTTCCGGGACTAGGTCAGGCGAGCAGTACTTC. This chain uses TRBV5-4 with TRBJ2-7; 8 positions agree with TRBD2. The V and J ends lost 4 bases and 6 bases, in that order; junction bases with no gene match: 12. The germline gives CDR1 SGHNT, CDR2 YYREEE (reference sequence). The CDR3 has 15 residues.

The genes are TRBV27 and TRBJ1-5; TRBD1 is a possible D gene (5 bases). Trimming pared 4 bases from V and 1 base from J, leaving 11 bases between. CDR3 length: 15 residues. Germline CDR1 reads MNHEY; CDR2 reads SMNVEV (reference sequence). Here the CDR3 reads CASSWGPRSNQPQHF. The DNA of the CDR3 is TGTGCCAGCAGTTGGGGCCCTAGGAGCAATCAGCCCCAGCATTTT.

This rearrangement joins TRBV6-5 to TRBJ2-5; D tentatively reads TRBD1 or TRBD2 (5 bases each). Gene TRBJ2-7 matches the end of the DNA better, so the J call may be wrong. The CDR3 sequence is 15 residues long. Germline V lookup: CDR1 MNHEY, CDR2 SVGAGI. The CDR3 bases are TGTGCCAGCAGCCCCGTTGGGGGTCGGGGTGACGAGCAGTACTTC. Encoded protein: CASSPVGGRGDEQYF.

As concerns this clone: Other nucleotide sequences in the sample specify the same CDR3. The genes are TRBV7-9 and TRBJ2-7; D uncertain. The ends were cut back, 2 bases at V and 3 bases at J, with 2 bases in the middle. Germline V CDR1 and CDR2: SEHNR, FQNEAQ (reference sequence). The CDR3 covers 11 residues. CDR3 residues: CASSLRYEQYF. The CDR3 region has the DNA TGTGCCAGCAGCTTACGCTACGAGCAGTACTTC.

This chain uses TRBV7-9 with TRBJ2-5, with TRBD2 matching 8 bases. CDR1 SEHNR and CDR2 FQNEAQ come from the germline V gene (reference sequence). CDR3 length: 14 residues. V gave up 5 bases and J gave up 5 bases; unmatched junction bases: 7. The CDR3 DNA reads TGTGCCAGCAGCGATACTAGCGGACGGGAGACCCAGTACTTC. It translates to CASSDTSGRETQYF.

Remarks on this clone: This may arise from a read error, as a much more abundant clone is one base away. Other DNA sequences from this sample encode an identical CDR3 as well. The chain links TRBV11-2 to TRBJ1-5; no firm D call. CDR3 length: 13 residues. V lost 5 bases to trimming and J lost 7 bases, with 12 bases between them. Germline loops: CDR1 SGHAT, CDR2 FQNNGV. The CDR3 nucleotides are TGTGCCAGCAGCACGGACGCAGAGCAGCCCCAGCATTTT. Its protein product is CASSTDAEQPQHF.

The V and J genes are TRBV4-1 and TRBJ2-5; D uncertain. The germline CDR1 and CDR2 sequences are MGHRA and YSYEKL. The CDR3 length is 14 residues. Trimming pared 1 base from V and 2 bases from J, leaving 8 bases between. CDR3 bases: TGCGCCAGCAGCCAAGGGCAGCTTCAAGAGACCCAGTACTTC. It yields the protein CASSQGQLQETQYF.

The rearrangement joins TRBV27 to TRBJ1-5; a possible D gene is TRBD1 (6 bases). V was pared by 2 bases and J by 3 bases, with 11 bases between. Germline V CDR1 and CDR2: MNHEY, SMNVEV (reference sequence). The CDR3 has 15 residues. CDR3 DNA: TGTGCCAGCAGTTTAACGCAGGGGACCAATCAGCCCCAGCATTTT. The encoded protein is CASSLTQGTNQPQHF.

The chain couples TRBV28 to TRBJ1-2; no reliable D call. The length of the CDR3 is 14 residues. Germline-derived CDR1 and CDR2 are MDHEN and SYDVKM. V was pared by 5 bases and J by 8 bases, with 18 bases between. The CDR3 DNA follows: TGTGCCAGCAGTCTGGTGACCCTGGGTCAGGGCTACACCTTC. It codes for CASSLVTLGQGYTF.

This rearrangement joins TRBV13 to TRBJ2-5; 7 bases fit TRBD2. With the DNA end fitting TRBJ2-7 better, the J assignment may be wrong. The CDR3 totals 16 residues. CDR1 PRHDT and CDR2 FYEKMQ come from the germline V gene (reference sequence). In DNA form, the CDR3 reads TGTGCCAGCAGCTCCGTGTCGCTAGCGGCCTCCTACGAGCAGTACTTC. Its protein is CASSSVSLAASYEQYF.

The chain uses TRBV7-9 and TRBJ1-5, with no clear D. The germline V gene has CDR1 SEHNR and CDR2 FQNEAQ (reference sequence). The CDR3 sequence is 16 residues long. V lost 0 bases to trimming and J lost 4 bases, with 13 bases between them. The CDR3: CASSLAKRHPNQPQHF. The CDR3 DNA reads as TGTGCCAGCAGCTTAGCGAAAAGGCATCCGAATCAGCCCCAGCATTTT.

This sequence joins TRBV7-3 and TRBJ2-1; possible D gene TRBD1, 7 bases. Germline CDR1 is SGHTA and CDR2 is FQGTGA. This CDR3 contains 17 residues. V dropped 0 bases and J dropped 2 bases, with 14 bases sitting between them. The CDR3: CASSLTGGTVAYNEQFF. The CDR3 nucleotides are TGTGCCAGCAGCTTAACTGGGGGGACAGTGGCCTACAATGAGCAGTTCTTC.

This clone was detected once. This sequence joins TRBV2 and TRBJ2-7, with D possibly matching TRBD1 (6 bases). The CDR3 covers 13 residues. Trimming took 7 bases from V and 4 from J, leaving 14 bases between them. Germline CDR1 is SNHLY and CDR2 is FYNNEI. The CDR3 loop is CASTPEGDYEQYF. CDR3 sequence (DNA): TGTGCCAGCACCCCTGAGGGGGATTACGAGCAGTACTTC.

The chain couples TRBV9 to TRBJ2-5; 11 bases map to TRBD2. CDR1 is SGDLS, CDR2 YYNGEE, per germline. The CDR3 loop spans 16 amino acids. V was pared by 3 bases and J by 0 bases, with 4 bases of the junction left unmatched. The CDR3 DNA reads TGTGCCAGCAGCGCGTTAGCGGGGGGGTACCAAGAGACCCAGTACTTC. It encodes CASSALAGGYQETQYF.

By share, this clone ranks as medium-sized. The chain joins TRBV7-8 to TRBJ2-7, with D possibly TRBD2 on 6 matching bases. Trimming stripped 4 bases from V and 5 bases from J, with 9 bases between. Germline lookup yields CDR1 SGHVS and CDR2 FQNEAQ. The CDR3 sequence is 12 residues long. This chain's CDR3 is CASSSTRNEQYF. CDR3 nucleotide sequence: TGTGCCAGCAGCTCGACTAGGAACGAGCAGTACTTC.

The chain is built from TRBV4-3 and TRBJ2-2, with D unclear. Trimming stripped 2 bases from V and 0 bases from J, with 10 bases between. Germline CDR1 is LGHNA and CDR2 is YSLEER. CDR3 length: 16 residues. Here the CDR3 DNA reads TGCGCCAGCAGCCAATGGGCAGCACCGAACACCGGGGAGCTGTTTTTT. Translated, it gives CASSQWAAPNTGELFF.

The chain uses TRBV7-9 and TRBJ2-1; possibly TRBD1 for D (7 bases). The CDR3 is made up of 14 amino acids. Germline-derived CDR1 and CDR2 are SEHNR and FQNEAQ (reference sequence). The germline V and J ends were trimmed by 5 bases and 10 bases, with 18 bases remaining between them. The chain's CDR3 is CASSAPGGRREQFF. CDR3 nucleotides: TGTGCCAGCAGCGCACCAGGGGGGCGGAGGGAGCAGTTCTTC.

This clone was found a few times. The rearrangement joins TRBV5-4 to TRBJ1-1; 9 bases are shared with TRBD1. The germline V gene has CDR1 SGHNT and CDR2 YYREEE (reference sequence). The V and J ends lost 3 bases and 6 bases, in that order; junction bases with no gene match: 6. The length of the CDR3 is 14 residues. Here the CDR3 reads CASSSRDRVAEAFF. The CDR3 DNA follows: TGTGCCAGCAGCTCCCGGGACAGGGTTGCTGAAGCTTTCTTT. The full variable domain, rest sourced from reference TRBV5-4 and TRBJ1-1, is ETGVTQSPTHLIKTRGQQVTLRCSSQSGHNTVSWYQQALGQGPQFIFQYYREEENGRGNFPPRFSGLQFPNYSSELNVNALELDDSALYLCASSSRDRVAEAFFGQGTRLTVV.

V gene TRBV15 combines with J gene TRBJ1-3; D unclear. Germline V gene lookup returns CDR1 LNHNV and CDR2 YYDKDF (reference sequence). The CDR3 is 14 residues long. V shed 5 bases and J shed 0 bases, with 8 bases lying between them. In DNA, the CDR3 is TGTGCCACCAGCCCCGGTGACTCTGGAAACACCATATATTTT. Protein product: CATSPGDSGNTIYF.

V gene TRBV27 combines with J gene TRBJ1-5; D is ambiguous. The germline CDR1 and CDR2 sequences are MNHEY and SMNVEV (reference sequence). The V gene lost 3 bases and the J gene lost 3 bases, with 12 bases spanning the gap. This CDR3 is built from 15 residues. CDR3 region: CASSFLRIDNQPQHF. The CDR3 DNA follows: TGTGCCAGCAGTTTCTTAAGGATAGACAATCAGCCCCAGCATTTT.

This clone was counted once. The genes are TRBV28 and TRBJ1-1; no reliable D call. In germline, CDR1 is MDHEN, CDR2 SYDVKM. This CDR3 has 11 amino acids. V was cut by 8 bases and J by 5 bases, with 9 bases left in between. This CDR3 reads CASSSGTEAFF. The DNA of the CDR3 is TGTGCCAGCTCCTCCGGGACTGAAGCTTTCTTT.

J is TRBJ2-7 and V is TRBV11-2, with TRBD1 matching over 8 bases. The trim removed 5 bases at V and 4 bases at J, leaving 7 bases unmatched. This CDR3 spans 14 amino acids. The V gene's germline CDR1 is SGHAT and CDR2 FQNNGV. The CDR3 nucleotides are TGTGCCAGCAGCATCGGACAGGGACGGTACGAGCAGTACTTC. As protein: CASSIGQGRYEQYF.

This CDR3 is CASSYKREFYEQYF. CDR3 DNA sequence: TGTGCCAGCAGTTACAAGCGGGAATTCTACGAGCAGTACTTC. V gene TRBV6-9 combines with J gene TRBJ2-7; 7 bases fit TRBD2. CDR1 is MNHGY and CDR2 is SVAAGI in the germline V gene. The CDR3 has 14 amino acids. Losses at the gene ends were 3 bases for V and 3 bases for J; bases not matched to a gene: 5.